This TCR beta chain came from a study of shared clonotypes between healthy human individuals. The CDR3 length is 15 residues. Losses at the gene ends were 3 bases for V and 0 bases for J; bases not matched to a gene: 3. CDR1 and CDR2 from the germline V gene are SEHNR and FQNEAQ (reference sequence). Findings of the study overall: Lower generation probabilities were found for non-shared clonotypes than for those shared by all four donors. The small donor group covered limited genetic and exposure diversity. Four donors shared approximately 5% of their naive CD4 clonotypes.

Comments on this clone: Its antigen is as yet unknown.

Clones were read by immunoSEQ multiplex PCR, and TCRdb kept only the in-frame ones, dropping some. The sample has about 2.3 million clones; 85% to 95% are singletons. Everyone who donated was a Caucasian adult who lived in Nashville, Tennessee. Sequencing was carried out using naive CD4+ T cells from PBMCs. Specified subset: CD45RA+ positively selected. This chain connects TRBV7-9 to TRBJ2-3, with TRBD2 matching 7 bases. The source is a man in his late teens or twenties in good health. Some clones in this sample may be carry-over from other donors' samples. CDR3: CASSLGLTSTDTQYF. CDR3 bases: TGTGCCAGCAGCTTGGGACTAACTAGCACAGATACGCAGTATTTT.